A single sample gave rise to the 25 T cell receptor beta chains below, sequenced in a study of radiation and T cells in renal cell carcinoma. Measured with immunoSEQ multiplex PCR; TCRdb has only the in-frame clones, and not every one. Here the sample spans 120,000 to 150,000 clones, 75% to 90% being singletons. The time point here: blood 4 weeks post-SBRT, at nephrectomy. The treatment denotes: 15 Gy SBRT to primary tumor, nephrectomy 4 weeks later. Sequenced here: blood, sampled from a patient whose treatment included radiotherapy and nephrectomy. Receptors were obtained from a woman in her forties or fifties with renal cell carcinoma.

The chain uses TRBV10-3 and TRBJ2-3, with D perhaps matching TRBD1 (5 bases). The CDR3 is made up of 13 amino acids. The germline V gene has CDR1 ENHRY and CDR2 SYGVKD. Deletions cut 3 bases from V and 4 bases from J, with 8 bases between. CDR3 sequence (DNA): TGTGCCATCAGTGACCAAGGGGCAGATACGCAGTATTTT. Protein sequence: CAISDQGADTQYF.

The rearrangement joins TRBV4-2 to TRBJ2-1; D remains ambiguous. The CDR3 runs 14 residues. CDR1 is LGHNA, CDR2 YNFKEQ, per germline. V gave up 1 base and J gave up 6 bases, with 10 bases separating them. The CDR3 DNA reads TGTGCCAGCAGCCAAGTTCCTAATCCCAATGAGCAGTTCTTC. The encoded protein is CASSQVPNPNEQFF.

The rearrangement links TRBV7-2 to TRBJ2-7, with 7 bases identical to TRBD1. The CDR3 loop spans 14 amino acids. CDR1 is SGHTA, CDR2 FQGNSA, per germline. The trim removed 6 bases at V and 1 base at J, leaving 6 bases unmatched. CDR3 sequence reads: CASRPMTGSYEQYF. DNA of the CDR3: TGTGCCAGCAGGCCGATGACAGGGTCCTACGAGCAGTACTTC.

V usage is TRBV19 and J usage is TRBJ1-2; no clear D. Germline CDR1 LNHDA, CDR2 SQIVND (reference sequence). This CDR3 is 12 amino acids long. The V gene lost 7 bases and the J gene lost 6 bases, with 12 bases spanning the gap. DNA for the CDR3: TGTGCCAGTACTGGGTTTATTGATGGCTACACCTTC. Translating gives CASTGFIDGYTF.

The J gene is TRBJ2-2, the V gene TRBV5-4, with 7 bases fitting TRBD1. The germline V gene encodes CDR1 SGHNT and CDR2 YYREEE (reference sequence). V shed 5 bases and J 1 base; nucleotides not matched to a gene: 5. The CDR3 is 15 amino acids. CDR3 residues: CASRTGTENTGELFF. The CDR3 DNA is TGTGCCAGCAGAACCGGGACAGAGAACACCGGGGAGCTGTTTTTT. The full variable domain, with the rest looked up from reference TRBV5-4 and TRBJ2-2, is ETGVTQSPTHLIKTRGQQVTLRCSSQSGHNTVSWYQQALGQGPQFIFQYYREEENGRGNFPPRFSGLQFPNYSSELNVNALELDDSALYLCASRTGTENTGELFFGEGSRLTVL.

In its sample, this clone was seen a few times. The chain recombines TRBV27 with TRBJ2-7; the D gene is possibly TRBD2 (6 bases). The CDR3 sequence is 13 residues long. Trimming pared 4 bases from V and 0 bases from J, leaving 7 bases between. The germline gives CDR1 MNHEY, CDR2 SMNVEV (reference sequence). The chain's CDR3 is CASSSSDSYEQYF. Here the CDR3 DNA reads TGTGCCAGCAGTTCTAGCGACTCCTACGAGCAGTACTTC.

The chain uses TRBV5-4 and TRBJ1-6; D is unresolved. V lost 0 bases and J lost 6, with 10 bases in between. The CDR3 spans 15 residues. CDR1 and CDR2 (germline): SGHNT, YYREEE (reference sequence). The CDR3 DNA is TGTGCCAGCAGCTTGGCGGATCCTAGTAATTCACCCCTCCACTTT. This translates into CASSLADPSNSPLHF. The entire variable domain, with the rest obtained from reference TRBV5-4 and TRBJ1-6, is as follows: ETGVTQSPTHLIKTRGQQVTLRCSSQSGHNTVSWYQQALGQGPQFIFQYYREEENGRGNFPPRFSGLQFPNYSSELNVNALELDDSALYLCASSLADPSNSPLHFGNGTRLTVT.

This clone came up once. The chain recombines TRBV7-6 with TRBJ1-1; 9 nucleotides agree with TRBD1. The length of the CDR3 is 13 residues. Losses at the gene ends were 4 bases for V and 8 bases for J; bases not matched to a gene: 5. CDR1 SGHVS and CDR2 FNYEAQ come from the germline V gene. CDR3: CASSSNRGQEAFF. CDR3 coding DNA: TGTGCCAGCAGCTCTAACAGGGGGCAGGAAGCTTTCTTT. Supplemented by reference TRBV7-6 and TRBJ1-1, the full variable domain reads GAGVSQSPRYKVTKRGQDVALRCDPISGHVSLYWYRQALGQGPEFLTYFNYEAQQDKSGLPNDRFSAERPEGSISTLTIQRTEQRDSAMYRCASSSNRGQEAFFGQGTRLTVV.

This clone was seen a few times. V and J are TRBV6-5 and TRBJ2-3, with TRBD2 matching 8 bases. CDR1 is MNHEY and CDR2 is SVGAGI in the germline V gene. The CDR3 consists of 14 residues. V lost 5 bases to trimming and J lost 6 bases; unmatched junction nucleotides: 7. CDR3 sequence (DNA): TGTGCCAGCAGTCAGACTAGCGCCGAGGATACGCAGTATTTT. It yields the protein CASSQTSAEDTQYF.

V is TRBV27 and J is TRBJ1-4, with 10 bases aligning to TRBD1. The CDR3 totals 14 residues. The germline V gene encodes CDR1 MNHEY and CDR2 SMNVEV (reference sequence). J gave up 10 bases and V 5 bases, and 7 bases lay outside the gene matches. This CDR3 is CASSPAGTGVKLFF. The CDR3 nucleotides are TGTGCCAGCAGTCCAGCCGGGACAGGGGTAAAACTGTTTTTT.

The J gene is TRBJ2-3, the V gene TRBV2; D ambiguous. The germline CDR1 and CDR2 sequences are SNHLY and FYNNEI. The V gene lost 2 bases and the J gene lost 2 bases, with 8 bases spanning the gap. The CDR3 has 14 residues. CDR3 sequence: CASSELSYTDTQYF. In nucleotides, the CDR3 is TGTGCCAGCAGTGAACTAAGTTACACAGATACGCAGTATTTT.

CDR3 nucleotides: TGTGCCAGCAGTGTAGGGATCGCTGGTGAAAAACTGTTTTTT. This translates into CASSVGIAGEKLFF. This chain joins TRBV6-1 and TRBJ1-4; D is unresolved. The germline V and J ends were trimmed by 4 bases and 7 bases, with 13 bases remaining between them. The CDR3 runs to 14 residues. Germline V gene lookup returns CDR1 MNHNS and CDR2 SASEGT.

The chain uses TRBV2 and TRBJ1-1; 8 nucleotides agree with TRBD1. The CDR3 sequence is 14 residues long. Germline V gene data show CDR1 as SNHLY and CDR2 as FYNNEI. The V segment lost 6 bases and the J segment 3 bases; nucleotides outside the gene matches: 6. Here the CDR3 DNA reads TGTGCCAGCAGAACAACAGGGGGACACACTGAAGCTTTCTTT. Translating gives CASRTTGGHTEAFF.

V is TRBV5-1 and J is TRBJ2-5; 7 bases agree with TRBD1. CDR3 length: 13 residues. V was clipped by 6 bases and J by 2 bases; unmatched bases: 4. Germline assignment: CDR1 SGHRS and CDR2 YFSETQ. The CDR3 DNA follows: TGCGCCAGCAATGACAGGGCTCAAGAGACCCAGTACTTC. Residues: CASNDRAQETQYF.

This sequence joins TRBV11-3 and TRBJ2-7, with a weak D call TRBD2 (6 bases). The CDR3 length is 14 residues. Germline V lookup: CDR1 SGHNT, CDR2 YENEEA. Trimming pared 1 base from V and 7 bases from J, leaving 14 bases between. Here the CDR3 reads CASSLGRGIGEQYF. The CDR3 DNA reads TGTGCCAGCAGCTTAGGCCGCGGGATCGGAGAGCAGTACTTC.

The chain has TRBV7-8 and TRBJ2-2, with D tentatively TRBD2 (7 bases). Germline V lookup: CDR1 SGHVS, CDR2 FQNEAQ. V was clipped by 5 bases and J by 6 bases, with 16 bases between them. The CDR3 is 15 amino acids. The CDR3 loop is CASSRGGAVAGELFF. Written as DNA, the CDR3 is TGTGCCAGCAGCCGAGGGGGGGCTGTGGCCGGGGAGCTGTTTTTT. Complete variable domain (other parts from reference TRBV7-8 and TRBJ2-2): GAGVSQSPRYKVAKRGQDVALRCDPISGHVSLFWYQQALGQGPEFLTYFQNEAQLDKSGLPSDRFFAERPEGSVSTLKIQRTQQEDSAVYLCASSRGGAVAGELFFGEGSRLTVL.

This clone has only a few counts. CDR3 DNA: TGTGCTAGTGGCCGGGGACAGGGGGTGGTGAACACTGAAGCTTTCTTT. It encodes CASGRGQGVVNTEAFF. The V gene is TRBV12-5, the J gene TRBJ1-1; 11 bases line up with TRBD1. This CDR3 contains 16 residues. The J segment lost 0 bases and the V segment lost 6 bases, leaving 6 bases of the junction unmatched. Germline CDR1 reads LGHNT; CDR2 reads FRNRAP.

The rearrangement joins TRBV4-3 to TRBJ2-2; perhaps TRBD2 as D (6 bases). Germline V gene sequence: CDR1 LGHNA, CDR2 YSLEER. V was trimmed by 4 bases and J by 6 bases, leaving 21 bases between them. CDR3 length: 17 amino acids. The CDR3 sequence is CASSLNSGGLSAGELFF. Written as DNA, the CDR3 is TGCGCCAGCAGCCTTAACTCCGGGGGACTCAGCGCCGGGGAGCTGTTTTTT.

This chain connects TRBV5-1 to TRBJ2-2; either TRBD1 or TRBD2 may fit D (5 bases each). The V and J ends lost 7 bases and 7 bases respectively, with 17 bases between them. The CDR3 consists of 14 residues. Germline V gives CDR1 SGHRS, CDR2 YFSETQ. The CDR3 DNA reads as TGCGCCAGCCTACCCGAGGGGCCCCGCGGGGAGCTGTTTTTT. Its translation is CASLPEGPRGELFF.

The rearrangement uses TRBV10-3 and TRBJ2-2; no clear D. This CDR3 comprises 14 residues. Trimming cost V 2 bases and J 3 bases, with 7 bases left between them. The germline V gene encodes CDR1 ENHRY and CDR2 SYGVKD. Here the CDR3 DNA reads TGTGCCATCAGTGAGCTGTCGGACACCGGGGAGCTGTTTTTT. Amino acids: CAISELSDTGELFF.

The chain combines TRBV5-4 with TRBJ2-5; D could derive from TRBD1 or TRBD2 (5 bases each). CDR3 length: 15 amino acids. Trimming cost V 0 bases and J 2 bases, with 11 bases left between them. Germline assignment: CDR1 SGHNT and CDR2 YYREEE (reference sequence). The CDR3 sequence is CASSLGQGGQETQYF. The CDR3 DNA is TGTGCCAGCAGCTTGGGTCAGGGCGGGCAAGAGACCCAGTACTTC.

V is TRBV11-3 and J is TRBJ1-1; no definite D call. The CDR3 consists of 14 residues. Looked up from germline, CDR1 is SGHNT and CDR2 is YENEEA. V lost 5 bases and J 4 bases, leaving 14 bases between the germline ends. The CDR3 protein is CASSPPTGGTEAFF. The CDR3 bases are TGTGCCAGCAGCCCCCCCACTGGAGGCACTGAAGCTTTCTTT.

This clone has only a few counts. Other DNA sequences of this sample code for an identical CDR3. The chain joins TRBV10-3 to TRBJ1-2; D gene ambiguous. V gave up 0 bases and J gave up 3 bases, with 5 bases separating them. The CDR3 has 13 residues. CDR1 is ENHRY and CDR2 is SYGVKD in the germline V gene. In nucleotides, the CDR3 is TGTGCCATCAGTGAGTCGAAGGACTATGGCTACACCTTC. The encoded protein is CAISESKDYGYTF.

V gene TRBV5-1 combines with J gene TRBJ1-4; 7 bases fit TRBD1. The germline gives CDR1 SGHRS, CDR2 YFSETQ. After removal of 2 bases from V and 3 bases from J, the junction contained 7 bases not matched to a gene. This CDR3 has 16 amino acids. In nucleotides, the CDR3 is TGCGCCAGCAGCTTTGGCAGGGGGACACCTAATGAAAAACTGTTTTTT. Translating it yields CASSFGRGTPNEKLFF.

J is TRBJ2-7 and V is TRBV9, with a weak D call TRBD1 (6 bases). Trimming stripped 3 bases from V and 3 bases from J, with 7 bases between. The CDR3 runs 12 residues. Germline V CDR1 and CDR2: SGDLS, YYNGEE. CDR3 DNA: TGTGCCAGCAGCGGGACAGACTACGAGCAGTACTTC. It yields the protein CASSGTDYEQYF.